This TCR beta chain was found in a study of CD8 T cells in ankylosing spondylitis. This clonotype came up many times. What it binds is not known. Trimming cost V 2 bases and J 1 base, with 12 bases left between them. CDR1 LGHDT and CDR2 YNNKEL come from the germline V gene (reference sequence). The CDR3 covers 15 residues. For TCR beta, libraries came from quantitative 5'-RACE with molecular barcodes. TCRdb recomputed calls from the 5' RACE reads with MiXCR, one row per CDR3 protein. This sample has 220,000 or so distinct CDR3 sequences, with more than 9% found just once. Overall study results and limits: Some of these motif variants have turned up before, in reports on reactive arthritis synovial fluid and blood. It was reported that disease-linked clones were significantly enriched in matched ankylosing spondylitis synovial fluid.

This TCR derives from a male donor with ankylosing spondylitis or in good health (not recorded which). The specimen was blood, either unsorted or a sorted T cell fraction (not recorded which). The V gene is TRBV3-1, the J gene TRBJ2-7; tentatively, D is TRBD1 (5 bases). The CDR3 bases are TGTGCCAGCAGCCAACCATATCAGGGTTCCTACGAGCAGTACTTC. This gives the protein CASSQPYQGSYEQYF.